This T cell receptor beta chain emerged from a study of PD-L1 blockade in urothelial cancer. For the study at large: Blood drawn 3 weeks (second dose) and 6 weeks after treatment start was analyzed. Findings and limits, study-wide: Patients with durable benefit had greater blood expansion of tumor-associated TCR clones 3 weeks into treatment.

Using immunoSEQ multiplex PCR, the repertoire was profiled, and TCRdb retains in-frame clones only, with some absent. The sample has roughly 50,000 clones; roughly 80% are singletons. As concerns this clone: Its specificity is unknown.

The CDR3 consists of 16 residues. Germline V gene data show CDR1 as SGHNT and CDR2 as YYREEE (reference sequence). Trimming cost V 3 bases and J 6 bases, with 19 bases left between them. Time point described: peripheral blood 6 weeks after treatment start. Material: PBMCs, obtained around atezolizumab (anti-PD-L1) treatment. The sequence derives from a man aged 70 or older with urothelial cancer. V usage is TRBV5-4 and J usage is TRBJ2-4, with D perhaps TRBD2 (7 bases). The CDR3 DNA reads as TGTGCCAGCAGCTCCGGACTAGACGGGGGCATAAACATTCAGTACTTC. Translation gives CASSSGLDGGINIQYF.